This is a list of T cell receptor beta chains from one sample in a study of identical twins. TCRdb itself ran the 5' RACE reads through MiXCR, one entry per CDR3 protein. The sample holds approximately 230,000 distinct CDR3 sequences, more than 12% seen once. Sequencing was done on a sample of memory (CD45RO+) T cells sorted from blood. The source is a woman aged 18-30 years in good health. Each CDR3 is given with its conserved first and last residue. The order of the fields is J gene, D gene, clone size, V gene, CDR3 DNA, CDR3 protein. A D gene is named only where the DNA matches it firmly. Clone sizes are given selectively: once, few, many, or a class where the clone is expanded.

J gene: TRBJ2-7; D gene: TRBD2; clone size: -; V gene: TRBV5-1; CDR3 DNA: TGCGCCAGCAGCGTTAGCGGGGGGGAAATCTACGAGCAGTACTTC; CDR3 protein: CASSVSGGEIYEQYF
J gene: TRBJ2-7; D gene: -; clone size: few; V gene: TRBV6-2/TRBV6-3; CDR3 DNA: TGTGCCAGCAGTTTTTTCCGGGACTCCAGCTCCTACGAGCAGTACTTC; CDR3 protein: CASSFFRDSSSYEQYF
J gene: TRBJ2-7; D gene: TRBD2; clone size: many; V gene: TRBV12-3/TRBV12-4; CDR3 DNA: TGTGCCAGCAGTCCCCCCTACGGGAGGCGCCACGAGCAGTACTTC; CDR3 protein: CASSPPYGRRHEQYF
J gene: TRBJ2-1; D gene: TRBD2; clone size: -; V gene: TRBV7-7; CDR3 DNA: TGTGCTAGCAGCCCACGACTAGCGGGGGCTAAGAGCTCCTACAATGAGCAGTTCTTC; CDR3 protein: CASSPRLAGAKSSYNEQFF
J gene: TRBJ1-1; D gene: -; clone size: few; V gene: TRBV5-1; CDR3 DNA: TGCGCCAGCAGCTCACAGGAGGACACTGAAGCTTTCTTT; CDR3 protein: CASSSQEDTEAFF
J gene: TRBJ1-2; D gene: -; clone size: once; V gene: TRBV20-1; CDR3 DNA: TGCAGGGTTGGGGGCTCCCAGTATGGCTACACCTTC; CDR3 protein: CRVGGSQYGYTF
J gene: TRBJ2-2; D gene: -; clone size: -; V gene: TRBV3-1; CDR3 DNA: TGTGCCAGCAGCCAAGCCGGGGGTCCTACCGGGGAGCTGTTTTTT; CDR3 protein: CASSQAGGPTGELFF
J gene: TRBJ2-2; D gene: TRBD1; clone size: -; V gene: TRBV7-6; CDR3 DNA: TGTGCCAGCAGCTTAACAGGGGGCGTTTACGGGGAGCTGTTTTTT; CDR3 protein: CASSLTGGVYGELFF
J gene: TRBJ2-3; D gene: TRBD2; clone size: few; V gene: TRBV20-1; CDR3 DNA: TGCAGTGCTAGAGATCATTGGACTAGCAGCACAGATACGCAGTATTTT; CDR3 protein: CSARDHWTSSTDTQYF
J gene: TRBJ2-7; D gene: TRBD1; clone size: -; V gene: TRBV12-5; CDR3 DNA: TGTGCTAGTGGTCCGGGACAGATTCCCTTTTACGAGCAGTACTTC; CDR3 protein: CASGPGQIPFYEQYF
J gene: TRBJ2-3; D gene: TRBD2; clone size: many; V gene: TRBV28; CDR3 DNA: TGTGCCAGCAGTATCCCGGGACTAGCGGGAAAAGATACGCAGTATTTT; CDR3 protein: CASSIPGLAGKDTQYF
J gene: TRBJ2-3; D gene: TRBD2; clone size: few; V gene: TRBV7-9; CDR3 DNA: TGTGCCAGCAGCACTAGCGGGAGTCCAGATACGCAGTATTTT; CDR3 protein: CASSTSGSPDTQYF
J gene: TRBJ2-3; D gene: TRBD2; clone size: few; V gene: TRBV5-4; CDR3 DNA: TGTGCCAGCAGCTTGGCCCCGGGAGGGGGGACAGATACGCAGTATTTT; CDR3 protein: CASSLAPGGGTDTQYF
J gene: TRBJ2-6; D gene: -; clone size: -; V gene: TRBV15; CDR3 DNA: TGTGCCACCAGCAGAGCGGGCTCTGGGGCCAACGTCCTGACTTTC; CDR3 protein: CATSRAGSGANVLTF
J gene: TRBJ2-5; D gene: -; clone size: -; V gene: TRBV29-1; CDR3 DNA: TGCAGTTGGGGGTTAGAGACCCAGTACTTC; CDR3 protein: CSWGLETQYF
J gene: TRBJ1-1; D gene: -; clone size: few; V gene: TRBV6-2/TRBV6-3; CDR3 DNA: TGTGCCAGCGCTGGACATTTAGGGCTAGGTGAAGCTTTCTTT; CDR3 protein: CASAGHLGLGEAFF
J gene: TRBJ1-1; D gene: -; clone size: -; V gene: TRBV5-1; CDR3 DNA: TGCGCCAGCAGCTGGCGGAGTGGCAGCGAGGAAGCTTTCTTT; CDR3 protein: CASSWRSGSEEAFF
J gene: TRBJ1-1; D gene: TRBD1; clone size: many; V gene: TRBV7-6; CDR3 DNA: TGTGCCAGCATCTTTACCAGGGGGCAGATTCCCGCTGAAGCTTTCTTT; CDR3 protein: CASIFTRGQIPAEAFF
J gene: TRBJ1-1; D gene: -; clone size: -; V gene: TRBV20-1; CDR3 DNA: TGCAGTGCTACAAGAGTCAGGGTCGGGGACACTGAAGCTTTCTTT; CDR3 protein: CSATRVRVGDTEAFF
J gene: TRBJ1-4; D gene: -; clone size: -; V gene: TRBV4-3; CDR3 DNA: TGCGCCAGCAGCCCAACCTGGTCCGGTGAAAAACTGTTTTTT; CDR3 protein: CASSPTWSGEKLFF
J gene: TRBJ1-5; D gene: -; clone size: -; V gene: TRBV20-1; CDR3 DNA: TGCAGTGCTAGGGGGGAGGGGCAGCCCCAGCATTTT; CDR3 protein: CSARGEGQPQHF
J gene: TRBJ2-7; D gene: TRBD2; clone size: -; V gene: TRBV20-1; CDR3 DNA: TGCAGTGCTAGATCACCGGGACTAGCGGTATACGAGCAGTACTTC; CDR3 protein: CSARSPGLAVYEQYF
J gene: TRBJ1-2; D gene: -; clone size: few; V gene: TRBV20-1; CDR3 DNA: TGCAGTGCTCGGGAATCCAGGGGAAACTATGGCTACACCTTC; CDR3 protein: CSARESRGNYGYTF
J gene: TRBJ2-1; D gene: -; clone size: -; V gene: TRBV24-1; CDR3 DNA: TGTGCCACCAGTGACACCAGGGGTCCTAGCTCCTACAATGAGCAGTTCTTC; CDR3 protein: CATSDTRGPSSYNEQFF
J gene: TRBJ2-5; D gene: TRBD2; clone size: -; V gene: TRBV12-3/TRBV12-4; CDR3 DNA: TGTGCCAGCAGCCTCGGGGGGGCCGTAATACAAGAGACCCAGTACTTC; CDR3 protein: CASSLGGAVIQETQYF
J gene: TRBJ2-7; D gene: -; clone size: -; V gene: TRBV7-3; CDR3 DNA: TGTGCCAGCAGCTTCGGGGCCAGGGGATACGAGCAGTACTTC; CDR3 protein: CASSFGARGYEQYF
J gene: TRBJ2-7; D gene: -; clone size: few; V gene: TRBV6-6; CDR3 DNA: TGTGCCAGCAGTTACCTCTCAGGGTACGAGCAGTACTTC; CDR3 protein: CASSYLSGYEQYF
J gene: TRBJ1-1; D gene: TRBD1; clone size: -; V gene: TRBV7-2; CDR3 DNA: TGTGCCAGCAGCTTTCAACAGGGGACTGAAGCTTTCTTT; CDR3 protein: CASSFQQGTEAFF
J gene: TRBJ2-5; D gene: -; clone size: -; V gene: TRBV5-4; CDR3 DNA: TGTGCCAGCAGCTCCAGGGCTTCAGAGACCCAGTACTTC; CDR3 protein: CASSSRASETQYF
J gene: TRBJ2-1; D gene: -; clone size: many; V gene: TRBV5-1; CDR3 DNA: TGCGCCAGCAGCTTGGACCAAAGTTTCAATGAGCAGTTCTTC; CDR3 protein: CASSLDQSFNEQFF
J gene: TRBJ1-2; D gene: -; clone size: -; V gene: TRBV27; CDR3 DNA: TGTGCCAGCAGTCCAAAGCGGACAGTCCCTAACTATGGCTACACCTTC; CDR3 protein: CASSPKRTVPNYGYTF
J gene: TRBJ1-6; D gene: -; clone size: -; V gene: TRBV12-3/TRBV12-4; CDR3 DNA: TGTGCCAGCAGTAAAGGGGCCTCAGTCTATTCACCCCTCCACTTT; CDR3 protein: CASSKGASVYSPLHF
J gene: TRBJ2-1; D gene: TRBD2; clone size: once; V gene: TRBV11-1; CDR3 DNA: TGTGCCAGCAGTTGGACTAGGGATGAGCAGTTCTTC; CDR3 protein: CASSWTRDEQFF